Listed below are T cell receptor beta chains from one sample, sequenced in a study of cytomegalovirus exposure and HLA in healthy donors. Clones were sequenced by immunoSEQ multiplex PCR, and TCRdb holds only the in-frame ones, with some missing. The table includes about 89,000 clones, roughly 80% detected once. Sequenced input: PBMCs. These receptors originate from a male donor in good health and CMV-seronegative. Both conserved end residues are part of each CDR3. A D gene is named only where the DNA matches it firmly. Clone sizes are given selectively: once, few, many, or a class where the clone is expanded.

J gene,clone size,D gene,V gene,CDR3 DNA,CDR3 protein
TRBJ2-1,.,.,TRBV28,TGTGCCAGCAGGTATTCGAGCTCCTACAATGAGCAGTTCTTC,CASRYSSSYNEQFF
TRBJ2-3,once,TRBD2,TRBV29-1,TGCAGCGTCTTAGCGGGAGGCACAGATACGCAGTATTTT,CSVLAGGTDTQYF
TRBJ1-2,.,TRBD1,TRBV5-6,TGTGCCAGCACCACCTTCGGGCAGGGGGCACGACGGGGCTACACCTTC,CASTTFGQGARRGYTF
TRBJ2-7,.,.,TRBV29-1,TGCAGCGTTCTAATAGGGGTCGGGCAGTACTTC,CSVLIGVGQYF
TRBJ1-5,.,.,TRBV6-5,TGTGCCAGCAGTTACTCGAGGAGTCAGCCCCAGCATTTT,CASSYSRSQPQHF
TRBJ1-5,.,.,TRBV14,TGTGCCAGCAGCCTCCAGGCAGGGCCCCAGCATTTT,CASSLQAGPQHF
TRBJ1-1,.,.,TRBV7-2,TGTGCCAGCAGCTTAGTATGGCTCCACACTGAAGCTTTCTTT,CASSLVWLHTEAFF
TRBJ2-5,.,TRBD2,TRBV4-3,TGCGCCAGCAGCCAAGAAGTCCTCGCGGGGGGGCTAAGGGAGACCCAGTACTTC,CASSQEVLAGGLRETQYF
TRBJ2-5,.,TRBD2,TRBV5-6,TGTGCCAGCAGCTCACCCCTAGCGGTTCAAGAGACCCAGTACTTC,CASSSPLAVQETQYF
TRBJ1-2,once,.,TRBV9,TGTGCCAGCAGCGTAGCTGAGGACTATGGCTACACCTTC,CASSVAEDYGYTF
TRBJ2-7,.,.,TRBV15,TGTGCCACCAGCAGACAACAGTCACTAGCTACCTACGAGCAGTACTTC,CATSRQQSLATYEQYF
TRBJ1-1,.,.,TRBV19,TGTGCCAGTAGTTGGGGCAGAATGAACACTGAAGCTTTCTTT,CASSWGRMNTEAFF
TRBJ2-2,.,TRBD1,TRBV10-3,TGTGCCACCAAAAAGGGGCAGGGGGCGAACACCGGGGAGCTGTTTTTT,CATKKGQGANTGELFF
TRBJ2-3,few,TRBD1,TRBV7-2,TGTGCCAGCAGCTTGAGGTGGGCAGGGGGCCCGTCAGATACGCAGTATTTT,CASSLRWAGGPSDTQYF
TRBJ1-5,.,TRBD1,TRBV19,TGTGCCAGTAGGACAGGGGATCAGCCCCAGCATTTT,CASRTGDQPQHF
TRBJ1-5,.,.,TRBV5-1,TGCGCCAGCAGCCAAGGACAGAACCCCAATCAGCCCCAGCATTTT,CASSQGQNPNQPQHF
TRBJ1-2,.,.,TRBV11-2,TGTGCCAGCAGCCTCCTCGGGGGTCTTGCAAACTATGGCTACACCTTC,CASSLLGGLANYGYTF
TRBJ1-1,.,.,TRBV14,TGTGCCAGCAGCCAGAGGACTTCCCCCGAAGCTTTCTTT,CASSQRTSPEAFF
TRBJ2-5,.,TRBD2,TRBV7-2,TGTGCCAGCAGCGAAAGTCTAGCGGGGGGGGGCGAGACCCAGTACTTC,CASSESLAGGGETQYF
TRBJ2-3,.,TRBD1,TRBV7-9,TGTGCCAGCAGCTCGGACAGGTCAGATACGCAGTATTTT,CASSSDRSDTQYF
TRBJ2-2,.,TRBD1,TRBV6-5,TGTGCCAGCAGCGGGACAGCAAACACCGGGGAGCTGTTTTTT,CASSGTANTGELFF
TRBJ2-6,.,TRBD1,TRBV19,TGTGCCAGTAGTATAGCGGGGGACAGGGCTGGGGCCAACGTCCTGACTTTC,CASSIAGDRAGANVLTF
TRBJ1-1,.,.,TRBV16,TGTGCCAGCAGCCAAGGGCGCACTGAAGCTTTCTTT,CASSQGRTEAFF
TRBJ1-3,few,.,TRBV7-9,TGTGCCAGCAGCTCGGGGGTCTCTGGAAACACCATATATTTT,CASSSGVSGNTIYF
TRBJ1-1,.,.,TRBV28,TGTGCAAGCAGAAGACAGCCTACGAACACTGAAGCTTTCTTT,CASRRQPTNTEAFF
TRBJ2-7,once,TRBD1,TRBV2,TGTGCCAGGAGCTGGGACAGGGGCTACGAGCAGTACTTC,CARSWDRGYEQYF
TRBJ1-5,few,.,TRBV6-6,TGTGCCAGCAGTTACGAATGGGGGCAAGGTCAGCCCCAGCATTTT,CASSYEWGQGQPQHF
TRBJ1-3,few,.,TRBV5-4,TGTGCCAGCAGCTTGCAGGGGAAAGGAAACACCATATATTTT,CASSLQGKGNTIYF
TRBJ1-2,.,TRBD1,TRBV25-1,TGTGCCAGCAGTGGGGACAGGGGAAACTATGGCTACACCTTC,CASSGDRGNYGYTF
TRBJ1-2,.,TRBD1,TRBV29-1,TGCAGCGTTTCAGGGCACAGGGGGGAAGGCTACACCTTC,CSVSGHRGEGYTF
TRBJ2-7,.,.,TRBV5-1,TGCGCCAGCAGCTTGGAGGAGAGGAGCTCCTACGAGCAGTACTTC,CASSLEERSSYEQYF
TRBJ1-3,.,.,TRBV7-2,TGTGCCAGCAGCTTAAACATCCCTGGAAACACCATATATTTT,CASSLNIPGNTIYF
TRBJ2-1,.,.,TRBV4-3,TGCGCCAGCAGCCAAGAGCGGGACTACAATGAGCAGTTCTTC,CASSQERDYNEQFF
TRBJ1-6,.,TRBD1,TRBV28,TGTGCCAGCAGGCCGGGACAGCGAAATTCACCCCTCCACTTT,CASRPGQRNSPLHF
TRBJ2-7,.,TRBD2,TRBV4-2,TGTGCCAGCAGCCAAGAAATGGGGGGGAGCTCCTACGAGCAGTACTTC,CASSQEMGGSSYEQYF
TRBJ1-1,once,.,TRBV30,TGTGCCTGGAGTGTAAACCGCCCGACGGCGGGATCTGAAGCTTTCTTT,CAWSVNRPTAGSEAFF
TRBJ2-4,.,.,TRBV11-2,TGTGCCAGCAGCTTTAGGGACAAAAACAGTCAGTACTTC,CASSFRDKNSQYF
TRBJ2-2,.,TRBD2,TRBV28,TGTGCCAGCAGTTTATGGCTAGCGGGAGGGTACACCGGGGAGCTGTTTTTT,CASSLWLAGGYTGELFF
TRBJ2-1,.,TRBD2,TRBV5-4,TGTGCCAGCAGCTGGACTAGCGGGAGGACCAACAATGAGCAGTTCTTC,CASSWTSGRTNNEQFF
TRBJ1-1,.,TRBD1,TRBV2,TGTGCCAGCAGTCCACAATCCAACCAGGGGGCTGAAGCTTTCTTT,CASSPQSNQGAEAFF
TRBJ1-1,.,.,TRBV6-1,TGTGCCAGCAGTTCCGTAAACATGAACACTGAAGCTTTCTTT,CASSSVNMNTEAFF
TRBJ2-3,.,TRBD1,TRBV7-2,TGTGCCAGCAGCCTCACCCCCGGACAGGGTAGAACAGATACGCAGTATTTT,CASSLTPGQGRTDTQYF
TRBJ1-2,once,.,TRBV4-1,TGCGCCAGCAGCCAAGGAAGGTGGAGGGGCAACGGCTACACCTTC,CASSQGRWRGNGYTF
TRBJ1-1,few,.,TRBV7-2,TGTGCCAGCAGCTTACTGAGTGGGGGGGGCACTGAAGCTTTCTTT,CASSLLSGGGTEAFF
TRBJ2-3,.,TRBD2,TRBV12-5,TGTGCTAGTTCAGCCAGCGGGATGACAGATACGCAGTATTTT,CASSASGMTDTQYF
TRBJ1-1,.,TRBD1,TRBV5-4,TGTGCCAGCACCGAACTCGACAGGGTTGGTGACACTGAAGCTTTCTTT,CASTELDRVGDTEAFF
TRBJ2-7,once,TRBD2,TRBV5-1,TGCGCCAGCAGCTTGGGGACTAGCGGAAGGAGCTCCTACGAGCAGTACTTC,CASSLGTSGRSSYEQYF
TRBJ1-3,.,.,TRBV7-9,TGTGCCGGGTGGGACACCCGCTCTGGAAACACCATATATTTT,CAGWDTRSGNTIYF
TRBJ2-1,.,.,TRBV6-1,TGTGCCAGCAGTGTAGTGGCCTGGACTTACAAGGAGGGTGAGCAGTTCTTC,CASSVVAWTYKEGEQFF
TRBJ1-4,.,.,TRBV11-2,TGTGCCAGCAGCCGTCTGCCGGGAGGTAATGAAAAACTGTTTTTT,CASSRLPGGNEKLFF
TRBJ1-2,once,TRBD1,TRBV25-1,TGTGCCAGCAGTGAGCAAACAGGGGATGGCTACACCTTC,CASSEQTGDGYTF
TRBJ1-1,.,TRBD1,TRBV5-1,TGCGCCAGCAGCTCGGGACAGGGGGGGTCTCGGACTGAAGCTTTCTTT,CASSSGQGGSRTEAFF
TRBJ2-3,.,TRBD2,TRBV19,TGTGCCAGTAGGACCTCCAGACTAGCCACGCAGTATTTT,CASRTSRLATQYF
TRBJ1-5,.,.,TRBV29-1,TGCAGCGTTGCGTCAGGGCCCTCAAATAATCAGCCCCAGCATTTT,CSVASGPSNNQPQHF
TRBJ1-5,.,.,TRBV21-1,TGTGCCAGCAGTACGCAGGATACTGACAGGGGGAATATTAGCAATCAGCCCCAGCATTTT,CASSTQDTDRGNISNQPQHF
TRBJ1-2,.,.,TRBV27,TGTGCCAGCAGTAAACAGGGCGTGTGGGGCTACACCTTC,CASSKQGVWGYTF
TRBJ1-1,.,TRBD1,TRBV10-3,TGTGCCATCAAGCAGACAGGGCGAATGGACACTGAAGCTTTCTTT,CAIKQTGRMDTEAFF
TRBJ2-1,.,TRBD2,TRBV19,TGTGCCAGTAGTAGCGCAATAGCGGGAGGGCCCTATGAGCAGTTCTTC,CASSSAIAGGPYEQFF